This entry is about one TCR beta chain. This sample was included in a study of tumor-infiltrating lymphocytes in primary liver carcinoma. Study-level background: Through surgical resection, the patients' primary liver carcinoma was treated. The study enrolled male and female patients aged 30 to 69 years. There were roughly 3.5 to 7.5 million productive TCRbeta reads per sample, a yield similar across tissue types.

Reverse transcription of 500 ng total RNA with a constant-region primer produced TCR beta cDNA. Each TCR beta library was derived from three nested multiplex PCR rounds that employed slightly modified ARM-PCR. With TRBV1-TRBV30 forward primers and a C-beta reverse primer, the first two PCR rounds were run for roughly 10 cycles each. Each CDR3 protein is one row after TCRdb ran MiXCR on the multiplex PCR reads. Of about 200,000 distinct CDR3 sequences listed, roughly 61% are singletons. V gave up 7 bases and J gave up 4 bases; unmatched junction bases: 5. CDR1 is GTSNPN and CDR2 is SVGIG in the germline V gene (reference sequence). The length of the CDR3 is 12 residues. Unsorted whole blood supplied the blood RNA, and germline DNA was isolated too.

The source is a woman aged 60-75 years with primary liver carcinoma and hepatitis B virus infection. The chain employs TRBV30 and TRBJ2-5, with 8 bases aligning to TRBD2. Sample: peripheral blood. CDR3 bases: TGTGCCTCAAAACGGGGGGGAGAGACCCAGTACTTC. It is translated as CASKRGGETQYF.